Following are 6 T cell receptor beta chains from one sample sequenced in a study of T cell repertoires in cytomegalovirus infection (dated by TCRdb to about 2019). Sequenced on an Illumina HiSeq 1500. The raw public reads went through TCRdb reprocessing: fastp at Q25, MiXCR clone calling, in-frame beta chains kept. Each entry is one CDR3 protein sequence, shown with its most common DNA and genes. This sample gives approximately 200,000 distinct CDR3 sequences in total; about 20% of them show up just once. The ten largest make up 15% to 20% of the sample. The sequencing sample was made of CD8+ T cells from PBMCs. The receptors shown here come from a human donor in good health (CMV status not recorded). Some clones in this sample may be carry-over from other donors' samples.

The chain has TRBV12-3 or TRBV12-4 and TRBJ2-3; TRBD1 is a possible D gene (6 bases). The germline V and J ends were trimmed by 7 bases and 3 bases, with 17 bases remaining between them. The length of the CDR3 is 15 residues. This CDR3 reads CASTTGQGWTDTQYF. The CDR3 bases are TGTGCCAGCACCACCGGGCAGGGGTGGACAGATACGCAGTATTTT.

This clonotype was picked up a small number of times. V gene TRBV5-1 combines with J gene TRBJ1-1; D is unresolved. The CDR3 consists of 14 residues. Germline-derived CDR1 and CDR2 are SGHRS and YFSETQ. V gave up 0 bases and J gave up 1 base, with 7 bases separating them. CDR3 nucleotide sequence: TGCGCCAGCAGCTTGGGAGACGGGAACACTGAAGCTTTCTTT. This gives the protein CASSLGDGNTEAFF.

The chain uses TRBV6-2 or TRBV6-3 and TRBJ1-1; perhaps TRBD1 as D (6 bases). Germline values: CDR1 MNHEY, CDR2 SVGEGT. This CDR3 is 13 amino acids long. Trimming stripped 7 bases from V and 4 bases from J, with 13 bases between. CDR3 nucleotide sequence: TGTGCCAGCAACTTTGGGGGCCGCACTGAAGCTTTCTTT. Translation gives CASNFGGRTEAFF.

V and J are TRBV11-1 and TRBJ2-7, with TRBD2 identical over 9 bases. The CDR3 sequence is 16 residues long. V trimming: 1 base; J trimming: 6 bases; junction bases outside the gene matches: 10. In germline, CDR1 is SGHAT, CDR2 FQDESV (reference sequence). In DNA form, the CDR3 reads TGTGCCAGCAGCTTAGTCGGCGGCGGGGGGGCGGCCGAGCAGTACTTC. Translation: CASSLVGGGGAAEQYF. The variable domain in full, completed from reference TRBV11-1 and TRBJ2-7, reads EAEVAQSPRYKITEKSQAVAFWCDPISGHATLYWYRQILGQGPELLVQFQDESVVDDSQLPKDRFSAERLKGVDSTLKIQPAELGDSAMYLCASSLVGGGGAAEQYFGPGTRLTVT.

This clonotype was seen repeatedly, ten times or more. The CDR3 sequence is CASSLAPTPWDEQFF. DNA for the CDR3: TGTGCCAGCAGCTTAGCACCAACACCCTGGGATGAGCAGTTCTTC. The chain joins TRBV7-9 to TRBJ2-1; D is ambiguous. The CDR3 loop spans 15 amino acids. Between the trimmed V and J ends, which lost 0 bases and 8 bases, there was a span of 14 bases. CDR1 SEHNR and CDR2 FQNEAQ come from the germline V gene (reference sequence).

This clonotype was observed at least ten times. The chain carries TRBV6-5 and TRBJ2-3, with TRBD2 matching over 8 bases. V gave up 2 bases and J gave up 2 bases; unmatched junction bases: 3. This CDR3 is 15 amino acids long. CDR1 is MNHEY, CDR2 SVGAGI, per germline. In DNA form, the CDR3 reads TGTGCCAGCAGTTACGAAGCGGGGGACACAGATACGCAGTATTTT. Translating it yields CASSYEAGDTDTQYF.